These T cell receptor beta chains were read from a single sample in a study of cytomegalovirus exposure and HLA in healthy donors. Profiling relied on immunoSEQ multiplex PCR, and the TCRdb table lists in-frame clones only, not all of them. This sample yields under 200,000 clones, of which 60% to 85% are seen a single time; 3.1% belongs to the top ten. Sequencing was performed on PBMCs. These TCRs come from a woman in her 50s in good health and CMV-seropositive. The CDR3 runs from the conserved cysteine through the conserved F or W. Each record gives: V gene, J gene, clone size, D gene, CDR3 protein, CDR3 DNA. D genes are given only for firm matches. Only some rows state a clone size, as once, few, many or a class for expanded clones.

V: TRBV4-1; J: TRBJ1-5; size: NA; D: NA; CDR3: CASSQEFAGGNQPQHF; DNA: TGCGCCAGCAGCCAAGAATTCGCAGGTGGAAATCAGCCCCAGCATTTT
V: TRBV30; J: TRBJ2-6; size: once; D: NA; CDR3: CAIDESSGANGLTF; DNA: TGTGCCATAGACGAGAGCTCTGGGGCCAACGGCCTGACTTTC
V: TRBV5-1; J: TRBJ2-7; size: NA; D: TRBD2; CDR3: CASSLGPPGGGPPYEQYF; DNA: TGCGCCAGCAGCTTGGGTCCCCCTGGCGGGGGTCCTCCCTACGAGCAGTACTTC
V: TRBV19; J: TRBJ1-1; size: NA; D: TRBD1; CDR3: CASSRTGNTEAFF; DNA: TGTGCCAGTAGTCGGACAGGGAACACTGAAGCTTTCTTT
V: TRBV6-1; J: TRBJ1-5; size: NA; D: NA; CDR3: CASSGYRDQPQHF; DNA: TGTGCCAGCAGTGGCTACAGAGATCAGCCCCAGCATTTT
V: TRBV19; J: TRBJ1-5; size: many; D: NA; CDR3: CASSTSLGVYQPQHF; DNA: TGTGCCAGTAGTACCAGCCTAGGGGTCTATCAGCCCCAGCATTTT
V: TRBV11-2; J: TRBJ2-4; size: NA; D: NA; CDR3: CASSLERRDIQYF; DNA: TGTGCCAGCAGCTTAGAACGGAGGGACATTCAGTACTTC
V: TRBV27; J: TRBJ1-3; size: NA; D: TRBD1; CDR3: CASSRDSTYSGNTIYF; DNA: TGTGCCAGCAGTAGGGACAGTACTTACTCTGGAAACACCATATATTTT
V: TRBV10-3; J: TRBJ2-5; size: NA; D: NA; CDR3: CAISRQGGRGETQYF; DNA: TGTGCCATCAGTAGGCAGGGAGGTCGAGGAGAGACCCAGTACTTC
V: TRBV2; J: TRBJ1-1; size: few; D: TRBD1; CDR3: CASSENRDSTEAFF; DNA: TGTGCCAGCAGTGAAAACCGGGACAGCACTGAAGCTTTCTTT
V: TRBV5-4; J: TRBJ2-2; size: once; D: TRBD2; CDR3: CASSSGGSGGLANTGELFF; DNA: TGTGCCAGCAGCTCGGGGGGGTCGGGTGGACTAGCTAACACCGGGGAGCTGTTTTTT
V: TRBV28; J: TRBJ1-5; size: once; D: TRBD1; CDR3: CASSVDRGDSQPQHF; DNA: TGTGCCAGCAGTGTTGACAGGGGGGATAGTCAGCCCCAGCATTTT
V: TRBV2; J: TRBJ1-2; size: NA; D: TRBD1; CDR3: CASRQTGGYYGYTF; DNA: TGTGCCAGCAGACAGACAGGGGGATACTATGGCTACACCTTC
V: TRBV7-2; J: TRBJ1-5; size: NA; D: NA; CDR3: CASSLFGEGQPQHF; DNA: TGTGCCAGCAGCTTATTCGGGGAGGGGCAGCCCCAGCATTTT
V: TRBV28; J: TRBJ2-7; size: NA; D: TRBD1; CDR3: CASVPGTGSYEQYF; DNA: TGTGCCAGCGTCCCCGGGACAGGGTCCTACGAGCAGTACTTC
V: TRBV7-2; J: TRBJ1-2; size: NA; D: NA; CDR3: CAGSLFGGSNYGYTF; DNA: TGTGCCGGCAGCTTATTCGGAGGGTCCAACTATGGCTACACCTTC
V: TRBV10-2; J: TRBJ2-7; size: NA; D: TRBD1; CDR3: CASRPGTGSPYEQYF; DNA: TGCGCCAGCAGGCCCGGGACAGGTTCCCCCTACGAGCAGTACTTC
V: TRBV7-6; J: TRBJ1-3; size: few; D: TRBD1; CDR3: CASSLGQGSSGNTIYF; DNA: TGTGCCAGCAGCTTAGGACAGGGGAGCTCTGGAAACACCATATATTTT
V: TRBV13; J: TRBJ1-2; size: few; D: NA; CDR3: CASSWSQGPGRYGYTF; DNA: TGTGCCAGCAGCTGGTCACAGGGTCCGGGTCGCTATGGCTACACCTTC
V: TRBV4-3; J: TRBJ2-1; size: few; D: NA; CDR3: CASSPMGQLNEQFF; DNA: TGCGCCAGCAGCCCAATGGGGCAGCTCAATGAGCAGTTCTTC
V: TRBV6-5; J: TRBJ1-1; size: few; D: NA; CDR3: CASSQGPDTEAFF; DNA: TGTGCCAGCTCACAGGGTCCGGACACTGAAGCTTTCTTT
V: TRBV4-2; J: TRBJ1-4; size: NA; D: NA; CDR3: CASSQRTGGKLFF; DNA: TGTGCCAGCAGCCAGCGGACTGGTGGAAAACTGTTTTTT
V: TRBV29-1; J: TRBJ1-1; size: NA; D: NA; CDR3: CSVEGGQMNTEAFF; DNA: TGCAGCGTCGAAGGAGGACAAATGAACACTGAAGCTTTCTTT
V: TRBV18; J: TRBJ2-1; size: few; D: NA; CDR3: CASSPGLATGNEQFF; DNA: TGTGCCAGCTCACCCGGGCTAGCCACGGGAAATGAGCAGTTCTTC
V: TRBV19; J: TRBJ1-1; size: NA; D: TRBD1; CDR3: CASIARQGRTEAFF; DNA: TGTGCCAGTATCGCACGACAGGGGAGGACTGAAGCTTTCTTT
V: TRBV7-2; J: TRBJ2-6; size: NA; D: TRBD2; CDR3: CASSPGGGLGANVLTF; DNA: TGTGCCAGCAGCCCCGGCGGGGGGCTTGGGGCCAACGTCCTGACTTTC
V: TRBV6-5; J: TRBJ1-5; size: NA; D: TRBD1; CDR3: CASRAGTGDQPQHF; DNA: TGTGCCAGCAGAGCCGGGACAGGGGATCAGCCCCAGCATTTT
V: TRBV4-3; J: TRBJ2-1; size: NA; D: NA; CDR3: CASSQDPRGSAYNEQFF; DNA: TGCGCCAGCAGCCAAGATCCCAGGGGCAGTGCCTACAATGAGCAGTTCTTC
V: TRBV5-1; J: TRBJ2-7; size: NA; D: NA; CDR3: CASGTGGPSEYEQYF; DNA: TGCGCCAGCGGGACGGGGGGCCCATCGGAGTACGAGCAGTACTTC
V: TRBV14; J: TRBJ2-7; size: NA; D: NA; CDR3: CASSQGLLGEQYF; DNA: TGTGCCAGCAGCCAAGGACTACTGGGGGAGCAGTACTTC
V: TRBV28; J: TRBJ1-1; size: few; D: NA; CDR3: CASRLGLVGTEAFF; DNA: TGTGCCAGCAGGTTGGGACTTGTAGGCACTGAAGCTTTCTTT
V: TRBV2; J: TRBJ1-5; size: NA; D: NA; CDR3: CASNVREQPQHF; DNA: TGTGCCAGCAACGTCCGGGAACAGCCCCAGCATTTT
V: TRBV6-6; J: TRBJ2-3; size: NA; D: TRBD2; CDR3: CAVTGGAGDTQYF; DNA: TGTGCCGTCACGGGGGGTGCGGGGGATACGCAGTATTTT
V: TRBV30; J: TRBJ1-1; size: NA; D: NA; CDR3: CAWSQRTEAFF; DNA: TGTGCCTGGAGCCAGCGCACTGAAGCTTTCTTT
V: TRBV30; J: TRBJ1-2; size: NA; D: NA; CDR3: CAWRLGAGYTF; DNA: TGTGCCTGGAGATTAGGGGCAGGCTACACCTTC
V: TRBV5-1; J: TRBJ2-2; size: NA; D: NA; CDR3: CASSLTGIGTGELFF; DNA: TGCGCCAGCAGCTTGACGGGAATAGGCACCGGGGAGCTGTTTTTT
V: TRBV7-8; J: TRBJ1-4; size: NA; D: NA; CDR3: CASSPRGTTNEKLFF; DNA: TGTGCCAGCAGCCCGAGGGGGACAACTAATGAAAAACTGTTTTTT
V: TRBV19; J: TRBJ2-7; size: once; D: NA; CDR3: CASSPTPDSYEQYF; DNA: TGTGCCAGTAGTCCAACACCGGACAGCTACGAGCAGTACTTC
V: TRBV19; J: TRBJ2-7; size: NA; D: TRBD2; CDR3: CASTHPGRAFEQYF; DNA: TGTGCCAGTACTCACCCAGGGAGGGCTTTCGAGCAGTACTTC
V: TRBV27; J: TRBJ1-1; size: NA; D: NA; CDR3: CASNWGRGGTEAFF; DNA: TGTGCCAGCAATTGGGGACGCGGGGGCACTGAAGCTTTCTTT
V: TRBV19; J: TRBJ1-2; size: NA; D: NA; CDR3: CASSTNTFGYTF; DNA: TGTGCCAGTAGTACAAACACCTTTGGCTACACCTTC
V: TRBV6-1; J: TRBJ1-1; size: NA; D: NA; CDR3: CASSSSGRMVAFF; DNA: TGTGCCAGCAGCTCCTCCGGCAGGATGGTCGCTTTCTTT
V: TRBV6-1; J: TRBJ1-5; size: many; D: TRBD1; CDR3: CACAGQGDQPQHF; DNA: TGTGCCTGCGCGGGACAGGGGGATCAGCCCCAGCATTTT
V: TRBV7-9; J: TRBJ1-5; size: NA; D: TRBD1; CDR3: CASSPRKQGSNQPQHF; DNA: TGTGCCAGCAGCCCCCGTAAACAGGGGAGCAATCAGCCCCAGCATTTT
V: TRBV7-9; J: TRBJ1-1; size: NA; D: TRBD1; CDR3: CASSSLDTGASEAFF; DNA: TGTGCCAGCAGCTCTCTCGACACAGGGGCGTCTGAAGCTTTCTTT
V: TRBV19; J: TRBJ1-5; size: NA; D: NA; CDR3: CASCNESWQGYQPQHF; DNA: TGTGCCAGTTGTAATGAATCGTGGCAGGGGTATCAGCCCCAGCATTTT
V: TRBV6-1; J: TRBJ1-5; size: few; D: NA; CDR3: CASSETGSYNQPQHF; DNA: TGTGCCAGCAGTGAAACAGGGAGTTACAATCAGCCCCAGCATTTT
V: TRBV7-8; J: TRBJ2-1; size: once; D: TRBD2; CDR3: CASSLDGGEGNEQFF; DNA: TGTGCCAGCAGCTTAGATGGGGGGGAGGGGAATGAGCAGTTCTTC
V: TRBV19; J: TRBJ2-3; size: NA; D: NA; CDR3: CASTEGALGTDTQYF; DNA: TGTGCCAGTACCGAGGGCGCCTTAGGGACAGATACGCAGTATTTT
V: TRBV9; J: TRBJ2-7; size: NA; D: NA; CDR3: CASSSGTFLSYEQYF; DNA: TGTGCCAGCAGCTCTGGGACATTCCTCTCCTACGAGCAGTACTTC
V: TRBV2; J: TRBJ2-6; size: NA; D: NA; CDR3: CASRPTGGLEGRVANGLTF; DNA: TGTGCCAGCAGACCGACAGGAGGTTTAGAAGGTAGAGTGGCCAACGGCCTGACTTTC
V: TRBV13; J: TRBJ1-1; size: NA; D: NA; CDR3: CASSSRGPGRTEAFF; DNA: TGTGCCAGCAGCTCCCGGGGCCCCGGGAGGACTGAAGCTTTCTTT
V: TRBV11-3; J: TRBJ2-7; size: NA; D: NA; CDR3: CASTPRGTYLYEQYF; DNA: TGTGCCAGCACTCCAAGGGGGACCTACCTCTACGAGCAGTACTTC
V: TRBV6-1; J: TRBJ1-4; size: NA; D: NA; CDR3: CASSVNSLLNEKLFF; DNA: TGTGCCAGCAGTGTTAACAGCCTGTTAAATGAAAAACTGTTTTTT
V: TRBV5-1; J: TRBJ2-5; size: NA; D: TRBD1; CDR3: CASSLAATGGETQYF; DNA: TGCGCCAGCAGCTTGGCAGCGACAGGGGGGGAGACCCAGTACTTC
V: TRBV21-1; J: TRBJ1-2; size: few; D: NA; CDR3: CASSRPKNSPKGSGYTF; DNA: TGTGCCAGCTCGAGACCTAAGAACTCGCCAAAAGGGAGTGGCTACACCTTC
V: TRBV19; J: TRBJ2-7; size: NA; D: NA; CDR3: CASTPMLGADDEQYF; DNA: TGTGCCAGTACCCCCATGCTAGGAGCGGACGACGAGCAGTACTTC
V: TRBV7-6; J: TRBJ1-3; size: few; D: TRBD1; CDR3: CASSLAQDWTGTGNTIYF; DNA: TGTGCCAGCAGCTTAGCGCAGGATTGGACAGGGACTGGAAACACCATATATTTT
V: TRBV6-1; J: TRBJ2-3; size: NA; D: TRBD2; CDR3: CASRLLAGGPDTQYF; DNA: TGTGCCAGCCGATTACTAGCGGGAGGGCCGGATACGCAGTATTTT